Here is one T cell receptor beta chain with its context. No antigen is known for it. When replicate PCRs were run on sorted subsets, they used about 220 ng DNA, some 29,000 T cell genomes. Profiling relied on immunoSEQ multiplex PCR, and the TCRdb table lists in-frame clones only, not all of them. The sample carries around 2,000,000 clones, over 85% recorded once. Germline CDR1 is MGHRA and CDR2 is YSYEKL. The V segment lost 2 bases and the J segment 2 bases; nucleotides outside the gene matches: 13. This CDR3 has 18 residues. The naive CD8 subset, CD45RO-negative cells positively selected for CCR7, excluded terminally differentiated effector memory CD45RA+ cells. This sample was included in a study of shared clonotypes between healthy human individuals. General study points: The authors expected sequencing depth to affect clonotype sharing among donors.

The rearrangement joins TRBV4-1 to TRBJ1-1; 8 bases match TRBD1. Sequencing was performed on naive CD8+ T cells sorted from blood. This clonotype originated in a man between 18 and 29 years old in good health. In nucleotides, the CDR3 is TGCGCCAGCAGCCAACCAACCTCAACAGGGGGGGCTAACACTGAAGCTTTCTTT. Its translation is CASSQPTSTGGANTEAFF.